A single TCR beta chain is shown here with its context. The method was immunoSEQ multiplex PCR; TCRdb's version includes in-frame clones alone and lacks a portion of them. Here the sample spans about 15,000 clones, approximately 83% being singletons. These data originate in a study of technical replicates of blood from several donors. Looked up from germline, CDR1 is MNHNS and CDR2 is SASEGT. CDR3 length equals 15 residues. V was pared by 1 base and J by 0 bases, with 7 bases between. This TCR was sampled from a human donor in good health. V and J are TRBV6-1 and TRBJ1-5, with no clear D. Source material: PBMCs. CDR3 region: CASSEGSYSNQPQHF. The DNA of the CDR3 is TGTGCCAGCAGTGAAGGGAGTTATAGCAATCAGCCCCAGCATTTT.